This TCR beta chain was profiled in a study of PD-1 blockade in classical Hodgkin lymphoma. As to time point: cycle 4 day 1 (C4D1), after less than 7 weeks of nivolumab. No patient escaped relapse after autologous stem cell transplantation, and brentuximab vedotin exposure varied. With magnetic negative selection, CD4+ T cells were purified from PBMCs that had been thawed. General study results and limits: The study found complete responders had baseline diversity similar to newly diagnosed patients. Some patients started nivolumab under 1 year after ASCT, and they were excluded.

Remarks on this clone: The antigen is unknown.

Using immunoSEQ multiplex PCR, the repertoire was profiled, and TCRdb retains in-frame clones only, with some absent. The sample has approximately 9,300 clones, roughly 88% seen once. Sample: CD4+ T cells from blood, taken before the fourth cycle of nivolumab. The clonotype originates from a human donor with classical Hodgkin lymphoma.

CDR3 loop: CASSLAGGDEQYF. The CDR3 DNA is TGTGCCAGCAGCTTAGCGGGAGGCGACGAGCAGTACTTC. V is TRBV5-6 and J is TRBJ2-7; 9 bases are a match to TRBD2. CDR1 and CDR2 (germline): SGHDT, YYEEEE. The length of the CDR3 is 13 residues. V gave up 2 bases and J gave up 5 bases; unmatched junction bases: 2.